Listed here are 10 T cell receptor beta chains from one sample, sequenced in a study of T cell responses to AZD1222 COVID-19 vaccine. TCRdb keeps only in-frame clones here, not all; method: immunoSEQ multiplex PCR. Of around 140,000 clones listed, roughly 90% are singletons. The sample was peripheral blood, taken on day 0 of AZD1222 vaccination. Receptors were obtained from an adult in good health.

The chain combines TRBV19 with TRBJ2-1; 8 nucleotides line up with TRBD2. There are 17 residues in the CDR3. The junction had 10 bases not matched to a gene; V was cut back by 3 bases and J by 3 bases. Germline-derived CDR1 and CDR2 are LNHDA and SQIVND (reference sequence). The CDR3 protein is CASSIAAGVSGYNEQFF. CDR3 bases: TGTGCCAGTAGTATCGCAGCGGGAGTTTCTGGCTACAATGAGCAGTTCTTC.

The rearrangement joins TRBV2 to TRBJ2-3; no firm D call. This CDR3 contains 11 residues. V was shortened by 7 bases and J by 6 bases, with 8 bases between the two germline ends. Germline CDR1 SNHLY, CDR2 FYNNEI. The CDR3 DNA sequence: TGTGCCAGCAACCGGGCGGATACGCAGTATTTT. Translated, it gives CASNRADTQYF.

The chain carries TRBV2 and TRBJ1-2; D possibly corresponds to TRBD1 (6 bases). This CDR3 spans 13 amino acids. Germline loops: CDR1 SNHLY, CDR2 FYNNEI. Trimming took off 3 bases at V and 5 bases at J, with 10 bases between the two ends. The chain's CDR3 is CASSDPGAYGYTF. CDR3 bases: TGTGCCAGCAGTGACCCAGGGGCTTATGGCTACACCTTC.

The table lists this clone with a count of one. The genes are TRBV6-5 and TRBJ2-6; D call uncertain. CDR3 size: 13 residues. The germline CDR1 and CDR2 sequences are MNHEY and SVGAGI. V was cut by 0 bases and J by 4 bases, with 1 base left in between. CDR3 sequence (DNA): TGTGCCAGCAGTTACTCCGGGGCCAACGTCCTGACTTTC. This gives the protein CASSYSGANVLTF.

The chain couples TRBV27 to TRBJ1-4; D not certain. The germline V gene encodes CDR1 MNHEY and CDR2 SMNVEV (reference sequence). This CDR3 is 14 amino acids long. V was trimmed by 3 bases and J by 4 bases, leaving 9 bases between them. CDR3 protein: CASSFSTHNEKLFF. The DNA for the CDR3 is TGTGCCAGCAGTTTTTCCACCCATAATGAAAAACTGTTTTTT.

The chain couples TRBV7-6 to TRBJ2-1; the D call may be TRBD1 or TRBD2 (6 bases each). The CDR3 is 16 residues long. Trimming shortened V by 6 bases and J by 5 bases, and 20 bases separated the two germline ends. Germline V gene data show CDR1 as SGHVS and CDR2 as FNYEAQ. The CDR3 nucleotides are TGTGCCAGCAGGCCCCGTGGGGGGCCCCTGGACAATGAGCAGTTCTTC. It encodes CASRPRGGPLDNEQFF. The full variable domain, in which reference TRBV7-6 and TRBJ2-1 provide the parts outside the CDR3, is GAGVSQSPRYKVTKRGQDVALRCDPISGHVSLYWYRQALGQGPEFLTYFNYEAQQDKSGLPNDRFSAERPEGSISTLTIQRTEQRDSAMYRCASRPRGGPLDNEQFFGPGTRLTVL.

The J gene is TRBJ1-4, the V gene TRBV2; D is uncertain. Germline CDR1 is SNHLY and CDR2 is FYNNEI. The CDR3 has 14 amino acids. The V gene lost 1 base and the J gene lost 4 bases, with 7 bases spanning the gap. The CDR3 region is CASSEEGFNEKLFF. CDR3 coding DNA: TGTGCCAGCAGTGAAGAGGGATTTAATGAAAAACTGTTTTTT.

The CDR3 sequence is CASRGTIGELFF. The CDR3 coding sequence is TGTGCCAGCAGGGGGACAATCGGGGAGCTGTTTTTT. The chain is built from TRBV2 and TRBJ2-2; D is perhaps TRBD1 (6 bases). The germline V gene has CDR1 SNHLY and CDR2 FYNNEI. The CDR3 covers 12 residues. Trimming cost V 6 bases and J 7 bases, with 9 bases left between them.

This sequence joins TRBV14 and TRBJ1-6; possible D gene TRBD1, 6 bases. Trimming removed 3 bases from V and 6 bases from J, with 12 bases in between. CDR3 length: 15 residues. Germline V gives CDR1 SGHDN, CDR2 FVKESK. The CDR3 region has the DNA TGTGCCAGCAGCCAGGGGGGGGCACGTAATTCACCCCTCCACTTT. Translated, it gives CASSQGGARNSPLHF. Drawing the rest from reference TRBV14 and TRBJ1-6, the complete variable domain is EAGVTQFPSHSVIEKGQTVTLRCDPISGHDNLYWYRRVMGKEIKFLLHFVKESKQDESGMPNNRFLAERTGGTYSTLKVQPAELEDSGVYFCASSQGGARNSPLHFGNGTRLTVT.

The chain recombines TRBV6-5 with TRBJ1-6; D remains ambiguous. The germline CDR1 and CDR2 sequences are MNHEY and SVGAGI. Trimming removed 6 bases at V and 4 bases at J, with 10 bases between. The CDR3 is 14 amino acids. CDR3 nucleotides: TGTGCCAGCAGGCACCGGACTTATAATTCACCCCTCCACTTT. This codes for CASRHRTYNSPLHF.